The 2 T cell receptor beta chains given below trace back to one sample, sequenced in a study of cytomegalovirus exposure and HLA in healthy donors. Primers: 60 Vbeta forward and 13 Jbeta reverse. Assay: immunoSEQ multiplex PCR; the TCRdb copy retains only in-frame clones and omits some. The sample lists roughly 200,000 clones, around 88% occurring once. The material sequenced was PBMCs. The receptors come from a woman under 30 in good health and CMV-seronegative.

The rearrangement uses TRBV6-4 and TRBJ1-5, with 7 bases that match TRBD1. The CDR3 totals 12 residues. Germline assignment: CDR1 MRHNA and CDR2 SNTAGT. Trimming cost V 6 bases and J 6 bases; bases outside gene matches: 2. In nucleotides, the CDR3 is TGTGCCAGCAGGCACAGGGGTCAGCCCCAGCATTTT. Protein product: CASRHRGQPQHF.

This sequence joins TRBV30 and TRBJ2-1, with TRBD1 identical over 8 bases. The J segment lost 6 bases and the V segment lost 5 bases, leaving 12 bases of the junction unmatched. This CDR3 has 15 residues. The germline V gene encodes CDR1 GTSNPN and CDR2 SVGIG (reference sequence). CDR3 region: CAWEKATGAGNEQFF. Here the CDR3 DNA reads TGTGCCTGGGAAAAGGCGACAGGGGCAGGCAATGAGCAGTTCTTC.